The 20 T cell receptor beta chains in this list originate from one sample, sequenced in a study of blood T cells in healthy people across ages. Using a J-beta primer mix together with a sample-barcoded 5' primer, a second PCR was run for roughly 6 to 12 cycles. TCRdb reanalysed the 5' RACE reads using MiXCR and keeps one entry per CDR3 protein. The sample consists of about 1,600,000 distinct CDR3 sequences, around 42% of them appearing once. The sequencing sample was made of blood. The receptors stem from a woman between 18 and 29 years old in good health.

This clonotype turned up a few times. The chain joins TRBV7-9 to TRBJ1-6; 8 nucleotides line up with TRBD1. Germline-derived CDR1 and CDR2 are SEHNR and FQNEAQ (reference sequence). V shed 6 bases, J shed 6 bases, and the junction held 7 bases outside the gene matches. This CDR3 has 15 residues. The CDR3 is CASSLQGALNSPLHF. The DNA for the CDR3 is TGTGCCAGCAGTCTTCAGGGGGCGCTTAATTCACCCCTCCACTTT.

The chain uses TRBV6-5 and TRBJ2-7; 9 bases fit TRBD1. The CDR3 totals 14 residues. J was trimmed by 2 bases and V by 5 bases; bases with no gene match: 4. The germline gives CDR1 MNHEY, CDR2 SVGAGI. The CDR3 sequence is CASSRTGAAYEQYF. The CDR3 DNA sequence: TGTGCCAGCAGTCGGACAGGGGCGGCCTACGAGCAGTACTTC.

In regard to this clonotype: One end of the junction is discordant with germline, which a read error may explain. The CDR3 here is CASSVSRLSTSDEQYF. DNA of the CDR3: TGTGCCAGCAGCGTCTCCAGACTCTCTACCTCCGACGAGCAGTACTTC. V usage is TRBV12-3 or TRBV12-4 and J usage is TRBJ2-7; the D is unclear. The CDR3 contains 16 residues.

The chain recombines TRBV6-4 with TRBJ2-1; D uncertain. The CDR3 contains 13 residues. V gave up 2 bases and J gave up 9 bases, with 11 bases separating them. Germline values: CDR1 MRHNA, CDR2 SNTAGT. The CDR3 loop reads CASSDRTTGEQFF. The CDR3 DNA follows: TGTGCCAGCAGTGACAGGACCACGGGTGAGCAGTTCTTC.

The rearrangement uses TRBV20-1 and TRBJ2-1, with 8 nucleotides matching TRBD2. CDR3 length: 13 residues. Germline V gene lookup returns CDR1 DFQATT and CDR2 SNEGSKA (reference sequence). Trimming cost V 3 bases and J 3 bases; bases outside gene matches: 1. The CDR3 sequence: CSARAGGYNEQFF. CDR3 nucleotides: TGCAGTGCTAGGGCGGGGGGCTACAATGAGCAGTTCTTC.

This clonotype was detected only a few times. This rearrangement joins TRBV12-3 or TRBV12-4 to TRBJ2-5, with TRBD2 identical over 11 bases. With 5 bases clipped from V and 1 base from J, the junction kept 3 bases outside the gene matches. This CDR3 is built from 15 residues. The CDR3 DNA is TGTGCCAGCAGTGGGGGGACTAGCGGCCAAGAGACCCAGTACTTC. It specifies CASSGGTSGQETQYF.

V and J are TRBV28 and TRBJ1-4, with D uncertain. The CDR3 spans 12 residues. Germline V gene data show CDR1 as MDHEN and CDR2 as SYDVKM. V lost 7 bases, J lost 8 bases, and 11 bases lay in between. CDR3 sequence: CASIGLGEKLFF. The CDR3 bases are TGTGCCAGCATCGGATTAGGCGAAAAACTGTTTTTT.

In this sample, this clonotype turned up a few times. The rearrangement links TRBV10-3 to TRBJ1-5, with D perhaps matching TRBD1 (5 bases). CDR1 ENHRY and CDR2 SYGVKD come from the germline V gene. This CDR3 is built from 18 residues. The germline V and J ends were trimmed by 3 bases and 0 bases, with 18 bases remaining between them. The CDR3 here is CAISEYRQKDYSNQPQHF. The CDR3 nucleotides are TGTGCCATCAGTGAATACAGACAGAAGGACTATAGCAATCAGCCCCAGCATTTT.

The chain uses TRBV13 and TRBJ2-1; no definite D call. The germline V and J ends were trimmed by 7 bases and 0 bases, with 10 bases remaining between them. Looked up from germline, CDR1 is PRHDT and CDR2 is FYEKMQ (reference sequence). The CDR3 length is 14 residues. The CDR3 DNA reads as TGTGCCAGCAATGGCCCCCGCTCCTACAATGAGCAGTTCTTC. Its protein is CASNGPRSYNEQFF.

The rearrangement uses TRBV6-5 and TRBJ2-1; D unclear. Trimming shortened V by 2 bases and J by 13 bases, and 9 bases separated the two germline ends. The CDR3 spans 11 residues. Germline values: CDR1 MNHEY, CDR2 SVGAGI. This CDR3 reads CASSYGQDQFF. CDR3 in DNA: TGTGCCAGCAGTTACGGGCAAGACCAGTTCTTC.

This CDR3 is CSANRGACEQYF. The CDR3 region has the DNA TGCAGTGCCAACCGGGGGGCGTGCGAGCAGTACTTC. The gene calls are TRBV20-1 and TRBJ2-5; possibly TRBD2 for D (7 bases). The better agreement between TRBJ2-7 and the DNA end casts doubt on the J call. Germline loops: CDR1 DFQATT, CDR2 SNEGSKA (reference sequence). This CDR3 is built from 12 residues.

The V and J genes are TRBV4-1 and TRBJ2-1; D is uncertain. Per the germline V gene, CDR1 is MGHRA and CDR2 is YSYEKL. V gave up 4 bases and J gave up 11 bases, with 21 bases separating them. This CDR3 comprises 15 residues. The CDR3 reads CASSPGGLAPIKQFF. The CDR3, as DNA: TGCGCCAGCAGCCCCGGTGGTTTAGCCCCAATTAAGCAGTTCTTC.

To note about this clonotype: One end of the junction varies from germline; a read error may be responsible. The rearrangement uses TRBV20-1 and TRBJ2-5; 7 positions agree with TRBD2. The CDR3 totals 13 residues. Germline V gives CDR1 DFQATT, CDR2 SNEGSKA (reference sequence). The CDR3 DNA follows: TGCAGTGCTAGAGTCCCCGCGGGGGAGACCCAGCACTTC. Protein: CSARVPAGETQHF.

In the case of this clonotype: A junction boundary mismatches the germline segment, possibly from a read error. The chain joins TRBV29-1 to TRBJ2-1, with D unresolved. Per the germline V gene, CDR1 is SQVTM and CDR2 is ANQGSEA. CDR3 length equals 17 residues. CDR3 amino acids: CSIEDPGAHSSYNEQFF. CDR3 coding DNA: TGCAGCATTGAAGATCCCGGAGCCCATAGCTCCTACAATGAGCAGTTCTTC.

This clonotype was observed a few times. The chain is built from TRBV4-1 and TRBJ2-7; possible D gene TRBD1, 7 bases. Germline assignment: CDR1 MGHRA and CDR2 YSYEKL. Between the trimmed V and J ends, which lost 1 base and 2 bases, there was a span of 15 bases. The CDR3 is 16 amino acids. The CDR3 protein is CASSQGRGTETYEQYF. The CDR3 region has the DNA TGCGCCAGCAGCCAAGGCCGCGGGACAGAGACCTACGAGCAGTACTTC.

The chain carries TRBV7-3 and TRBJ2-7; D possibly uses TRBD1 or TRBD2 (6 bases each). The CDR3 has 16 residues. Trimming pared 3 bases from V and 2 bases from J, leaving 17 bases between. In germline, CDR1 is SGHTA, CDR2 FQGTGA. The CDR3 region has the DNA TGTGCCAGCAGCTTCGAGGGGGGCCAAAACCCCTACGAGCAGTACTTC. Protein product: CASSFEGGQNPYEQYF. Based on the CDR3 plus reference TRBV7-3 and TRBJ2-7, the full variable domain is GAGVSQTPSNKVTEKGKYVELRCDPISGHTALYWYRQSLGQGPEFLIYFQGTGAADDSGLPNDRFFAVRPEGSVSTLKIQRTERGDSAVYLCASSFEGGQNPYEQYFGPGTRLTVT.

This clonotype has just a few counts. The chain combines TRBV7-2 with TRBJ2-3, with D hard to call. Germline-derived CDR1 and CDR2 are SGHTA and FQGNSA. The CDR3 length is 14 residues. The V and J ends lost 5 bases and 5 bases respectively, with 14 bases between them. The CDR3 DNA sequence: TGTGCCAGCAGCCGCGTTGTGGGTCGAGATACGCAGTATTTT. Its translation: CASSRVVGRDTQYF.

This clonotype showed up just a few times. The rearrangement uses TRBV2 and TRBJ2-1; 13 bases align to TRBD2. Germline trimming cut 7 bases from V and 9 bases from J; bases unmatched to any gene: 12. Germline V lookup: CDR1 SNHLY, CDR2 FYNNEI. CDR3 size: 16 residues. CDR3 in DNA: TGTGCCAGCAACGGACTAGCGGGAGACTTGGTTAGTGAGCAGTTCTTC. Residues: CASNGLAGDLVSEQFF. Together with reference TRBV2 and TRBJ2-1, the CDR3 gives the full variable domain: EPEVTQTPSHQVTQMGQEVILRCVPISNHLYFYWYRQILGQKVEFLVSFYNNEISEKSEIFDDQFSVERPDGSNFTLKIRSTKLEDSAMYFCASNGLAGDLVSEQFFGPGTRLTVL.

This sequence joins TRBV12-3 or TRBV12-4 and TRBJ2-7; TRBD2 aligns across 8 bases. The CDR3 spans 14 residues. The ends lost 6 bases at V and 3 bases at J; junction bases unmatched: 7. The DNA for the CDR3 is TGTGCCAGCAGCCTAGGGACTAGAATCTACGAGCAGTACTTC. This encodes CASSLGTRIYEQYF.

A few counts support this clonotype. V gene TRBV7-8 combines with J gene TRBJ1-1, with TRBD1 matching over 9 bases. J was trimmed by 4 bases and V by 3 bases; bases with no gene match: 3. The CDR3 sequence is 14 residues long. The germline gives CDR1 SGHVS, CDR2 FQNEAQ. The CDR3 here is CASSFATGGTEAFF. The CDR3 bases are TGTGCCAGCAGCTTCGCGACAGGGGGCACTGAAGCTTTCTTT.